A selection of T cell receptor beta chains follows, all from one sample in a study of shared clonotypes between healthy human individuals. TCRdb keeps only in-frame clones here, not all; method: immunoSEQ multiplex PCR. This table holds millions of clones, 85% to 95% found once. The sequencing input was naive CD4+ T cells sorted from blood. The receptors derive from a young man in good health. Both conserved end residues are part of each CDR3. D genes are given only for firm matches. Clone size is shown for a subset of rows, as once, few, many or a class of expanded clone.

D: TRBD2; size: -; V: TRBV6-5; J: TRBJ2-1; CDR3: CASSGGGSYNEQFF; DNA: TGTGCCAGCAGTGGGGGGGGCTCCTACAATGAGCAGTTCTTC
D: TRBD1; size: -; V: TRBV7-8; J: TRBJ2-7; CDR3: CASSLEGQGYEQYF; DNA: TGTGCCAGCAGCTTAGAGGGACAGGGCTACGAGCAGTACTTC
D: -; size: -; V: TRBV4-1; J: TRBJ2-7; CDR3: CASSQDISRDTYVEQYF; DNA: TGCGCCAGCAGCCAAGATATTTCCAGAGATACCTACGTGGAGCAGTACTTC
D: TRBD2; size: -; V: TRBV6-5; J: TRBJ2-1; CDR3: CASSRGGPSYEQFF; DNA: TGTGCCAGCAGTCGGGGGGGTCCAAGCTATGAGCAGTTCTTC
D: -; size: -; V: TRBV5-4; J: TRBJ2-4; CDR3: CASSFSGAENIQYF; DNA: TGTGCCAGCAGCTTTTCGGGGGCCGAGAACATTCAGTACTTC
D: -; size: -; V: TRBV19; J: TRBJ2-3; CDR3: CASSPRFFGDTDTQYF; DNA: TGTGCCAGTAGTCCCCGGTTCTTCGGTGATACAGATACGCAGTATTTT
D: -; size: -; V: TRBV6-1; J: TRBJ1-6; CDR3: CASSDDPGLNSPLHF; DNA: TGTGCCAGCAGTGACGACCCGGGGCTTAATTCACCCCTCCACTTT
D: -; size: -; V: TRBV7-5; J: TRBJ2-5; CDR3: CARGRQGQETQYF; DNA: TGTGCCAGAGGCCGGCAGGGTCAGGAGACCCAGTACTTC
D: TRBD1; size: -; V: TRBV5-4; J: TRBJ1-1; CDR3: CASRAQGDTEAFF; DNA: TGTGCCAGCAGGGCGCAGGGGGACACTGAAGCTTTCTTT
D: -; size: -; V: TRBV5-1; J: TRBJ2-7; CDR3: CASSLNRVSYEQYF; DNA: TGCGCCAGCAGCTTGAACAGGGTCAGCTACGAGCAGTACTTC
D: -; size: -; V: TRBV6-5; J: TRBJ2-7; CDR3: CASTSSGYSYEQYF; DNA: TGTGCCAGCACCTCCAGCGGGTACTCCTACGAGCAGTACTTC
D: -; size: -; V: TRBV5-6; J: TRBJ2-1; CDR3: CASSSPGHLYNEQFF; DNA: TGTGCCAGCAGCTCCCCGGGACACCTATACAATGAGCAGTTCTTC
D: TRBD1; size: few; V: TRBV5-4; J: TRBJ1-2; CDR3: CASSLVGQGSYGYTF; DNA: TGTGCCAGCAGCTTGGTCGGACAGGGTTCCTATGGCTACACCTTC
D: TRBD2; size: -; V: TRBV7-9; J: TRBJ2-5; CDR3: CASSLFNSGNQETQYF; DNA: TGTGCCAGCAGCTTGTTTAATAGCGGGAACCAAGAGACCCAGTACTTC
D: -; size: few; V: TRBV30; J: TRBJ1-5; CDR3: CAWSGSGNQPQHF; DNA: TGTGCCTGGAGTGGATCGGGCAATCAGCCCCAGCATTTT
D: TRBD1; size: once; V: TRBV5-1; J: TRBJ2-4; CDR3: CASSWDGTGRKNIQYF; DNA: TGCGCCAGCAGCTGGGATGGGACAGGGCGAAAAAACATTCAGTACTTC
D: -; size: once; V: TRBV7-3; J: TRBJ2-2; CDR3: CASSSLTLNTGELFF; DNA: TGTGCCAGCAGCTCCTTGACACTGAACACCGGGGAGCTGTTTTTT
D: -; size: -; V: TRBV5-6; J: TRBJ2-1; CDR3: CASSLPGANEQFF; DNA: TGTGCCAGCAGCTTACCAGGCGCTAATGAGCAGTTCTTC
D: TRBD2; size: -; V: TRBV11-3; J: TRBJ2-1; CDR3: CASRMLAGELFF; DNA: TGTGCCAGCAGAATGCTAGCGGGGGAGCTGTTCTTC
D: -; size: -; V: TRBV6-5; J: TRBJ1-4; CDR3: CASSYYSGPEKLFF; DNA: TGTGCCAGCAGTTACTATTCAGGACCTGAAAAACTGTTTTTT
D: -; size: -; V: TRBV6-5; J: TRBJ2-1; CDR3: CASSSLALSSYNEQFF; DNA: TGTGCCAGCAGTTCGCTCGCCCTGAGCTCCTACAATGAGCAGTTCTTC
D: TRBD1; size: many; V: TRBV7-9; J: TRBJ1-4; CDR3: CASSPGTGLEKLFF; DNA: TGTGCCAGCAGCCCCGGGACAGGGCTGGAAAAACTGTTTTTT
D: TRBD1; size: -; V: TRBV30; J: TRBJ1-2; CDR3: CAWSDDGRGFGLYTF; DNA: TGTGCCTGGAGTGATGACGGCAGGGGGTTTGGACTCTACACCTTC
D: TRBD1; size: -; V: TRBV7-7; J: TRBJ1-5; CDR3: CASSLNDRANQPQHF; DNA: TGTGCTAGCAGCTTGAATGACAGGGCTAATCAGCCCCAGCATTTT
D: TRBD1; size: few; V: TRBV28; J: TRBJ2-5; CDR3: CASSVTGGGETQYF; DNA: TGTGCCAGCAGTGTGACAGGGGGCGGAGAGACCCAGTACTTC
D: -; size: -; V: TRBV2; J: TRBJ2-7; CDR3: CASRAAGEQYF; DNA: TGTGCCAGCAGGGCGGCTGGCGAGCAGTACTTC
D: TRBD1; size: -; V: TRBV25-1; J: TRBJ1-2; CDR3: CASSEKPGTGEGYTF; DNA: TGTGCCAGCAGTGAAAAGCCCGGGACAGGGGAAGGCTACACCTTC
D: TRBD1; size: -; V: TRBV5-1; J: TRBJ1-4; CDR3: CASRRTGNEKLFF; DNA: TGCGCCAGCAGAAGGACAGGGAATGAAAAACTGTTTTTT
D: TRBD2; size: -; V: TRBV7-2; J: TRBJ2-1; CDR3: CASSHGTSVSEQFF; DNA: TGTGCCAGCAGCCATGGGACTAGCGTCAGTGAGCAGTTCTTC
D: -; size: -; V: TRBV9; J: TRBJ1-1; CDR3: CASSASRALTEAFF; DNA: TGTGCCAGCAGCGCCTCCCGGGCCCTCACTGAAGCTTTCTTT
D: -; size: -; V: TRBV7-6; J: TRBJ1-5; CDR3: CASSLGLNQPQHF; DNA: TGTGCCAGCAGCTTGGGACTCAATCAGCCCCAGCATTTT
D: TRBD1; size: -; V: TRBV5-6; J: TRBJ2-5; CDR3: CASTPLTGLQETQYF; DNA: TGTGCCAGCACCCCTTTGACAGGGCTCCAAGAGACCCAGTACTTC
D: TRBD1; size: -; V: TRBV5-1; J: TRBJ2-7; CDR3: CASSSGQGGTNEQYF; DNA: TGCGCCAGCAGCTCGGGACAGGGGGGAACTAACGAGCAGTACTTC
D: -; size: -; V: TRBV9; J: TRBJ2-1; CDR3: CASSVVLAYNEQFF; DNA: TGTGCCAGCAGCGTAGTCCTAGCTTACAATGAGCAGTTCTTC
D: -; size: few; V: TRBV9; J: TRBJ1-3; CDR3: CASSVAARSGNTIYF; DNA: TGTGCCAGCAGCGTAGCGGCGAGGTCTGGAAACACCATATATTTT
D: -; size: -; V: TRBV11-2; J: TRBJ2-5; CDR3: CASSGQATVETQYF; DNA: TGTGCCAGCAGCGGTCAGGCCACGGTGGAGACCCAGTACTTC
D: -; size: -; V: TRBV25-1; J: TRBJ2-5; CDR3: CASSPLGETQYF; DNA: TGTGCCAGCTCTCCCTTGGGGGAGACCCAGTACTTC
D: -; size: -; V: TRBV10-3; J: TRBJ1-1; CDR3: CATTLDVTPRDTEAFF; DNA: TGTGCCACAACGCTGGACGTAACACCTCGAGACACTGAAGCTTTCTTT
D: TRBD1; size: -; V: TRBV2; J: TRBJ2-2; CDR3: CASGTGATTGELFF; DNA: TGTGCCAGCGGGACAGGGGCGACCACCGGGGAGCTGTTTTTT
D: TRBD1; size: many; V: TRBV19; J: TRBJ1-5; CDR3: CASSVDRGNQPQHF; DNA: TGTGCCAGTAGTGTGGACAGGGGGAATCAGCCCCAGCATTTT